This is a list of T cell receptor beta chains from one sample in a study of T cell repertoires in cytomegalovirus infection. TCRdb re-called the reads with MiXCR, one entry per CDR3 protein. The profile covers more than 650,000 distinct CDR3 sequences, with 35% to 45% appearing a single time and around 2.8% taken by the ten largest. The sequencing sample was made of PBMCs. Source of these receptors: a human donor in good health (CMV status not recorded). Some clones in this sample may be carry-over from other donors' samples. Both conserved end residues are part of each CDR3. The D gene is left open where the match is weak. Expanded clones get a size class; other rows say once, few or many, or leave the size out.

-,TRBV7-4,-,TRBJ1-3,TGTGCCAGCAGCCCCTACGGACAGTCGTCTGGAAACACCATATATTTT,CASSPYGQSSGNTIYF
-,TRBV7-2,-,TRBJ2-7,TGTGCCAGCAGCTTATCCGGGGATAGGCTCTACGAGCAGTACTTC,CASSLSGDRLYEQYF
TRBD2,TRBV7-8,many,TRBJ2-3,TGTGCCAGCAGCTTGGGCGGACTAGCGGGAGTATCGGGGCCTTCCACAGATACGCAGTATTTT,CASSLGGLAGVSGPSTDTQYF
-,TRBV12-3/TRBV12-4,once,TRBJ2-7,TGTGCCAGCAGTTTACAGGGCCACGAGCAGTACTTC,CASSLQGHEQYF
TRBD1,TRBV28,-,TRBJ2-3,TGTGCCAGCAGCCTCGGACAGGGAATGACAGATACGCAGTATTTT,CASSLGQGMTDTQYF
-,TRBV27,-,TRBJ2-3,TGTGCCAGCAGTCCCCTGGGCACAGATACGCAGTATTTT,CASSPLGTDTQYF
-,TRBV7-3,-,TRBJ2-1,TGTGCCAGCAGTTTCGGGACCTCCACCTACAATGAGCAGTTCTTC,CASSFGTSTYNEQFF
TRBD1,TRBV7-9,few,TRBJ2-2,TGTGCCAGCAGCCCCGACAGGGGTTCCTCCGGGGAGCTGTTTTTT,CASSPDRGSSGELFF
-,TRBV28,few,TRBJ1-5,TGTGCCAGCAGTTTACTCCCAGAGGGTAATCAGCCCCAGCATTTT,CASSLLPEGNQPQHF
-,TRBV6-8,few,TRBJ1-3,TGTGCCAGCAGTTACGCTTTCAGGGGATTCCCTGGAAACACCATATATTTT,CASSYAFRGFPGNTIYF
-,TRBV12-3/TRBV12-4,-,TRBJ1-1,TGTGCCAGCCAGGCAGTTAGAGGCCCTGAAGCTTTCTTT,CASQAVRGPEAFF
TRBD2,TRBV10-3,few,TRBJ2-2,TGTGCCATCAGTGAGTCTTGGACTAGCTCCACCGGGGAGCTGTTTTTT,CAISESWTSSTGELFF
TRBD1,TRBV27,-,TRBJ1-1,TGTGCCAGCAGTACCGGACAGGGGGCCACTGAAGCTTTCTTT,CASSTGQGATEAFF
-,TRBV5-1,-,TRBJ2-5,TGCGCCAGCAGCTTGGCCGTCGGGAAACAAGAGACCCAGTACTTC,CASSLAVGKQETQYF
-,TRBV10-3,-,TRBJ1-1,TGTGCCATCCGCAGGGAAGGTGAAGCTTTCTTT,CAIRREGEAFF
-,TRBV7-9,few,TRBJ2-7,TGTGCCAGCAGCCCCGACTTTAACGAGCAGTACTTC,CASSPDFNEQYF
-,TRBV9,-,TRBJ2-2,TGTGCCAGCAGCGCGGGCCGGGAGCTGTTTTTT,CASSAGRELFF
TRBD1,TRBV29-1,-,TRBJ1-1,TGCAGCGTTGAAGTTTTGGGACAGCAGAACACTGAAGCTTTCTTT,CSVEVLGQQNTEAFF
TRBD2,TRBV7-2,many,TRBJ2-1,TGTGCCAGCAGCACTAGCGGGAGGGCCAATGAGCAGTTCTTC,CASSTSGRANEQFF
TRBD2,TRBV7-2,many,TRBJ2-3,TGTGCCAGCAGCTATGCGGGGGGCGCAGATACGCAGTATTTT,CASSYAGGADTQYF
-,TRBV7-9,-,TRBJ2-7,TGTGCCAGCAGCCATGGTCTAGCGACTAACGAGCAGTACTTC,CASSHGLATNEQYF
-,TRBV7-9,many,TRBJ2-7,TGTGCCAGCAGCGGTCGTTCGAGCCCCTACGAGCAGTACTTC,CASSGRSSPYEQYF
-,TRBV7-8,many,TRBJ1-6,TGTGCCAGCAGCACTGGACGGATTAATTCACCCCTCCACTTT,CASSTGRINSPLHF
TRBD2,TRBV5-3,-,TRBJ2-2,TGTGCCAGCAGCTTTAGGCCCTCGCGGGGGAGAACCGGGGAGCTGTTTTTT,CASSFRPSRGRTGELFF
TRBD2,TRBV10-3,few,TRBJ2-4,TGTGCCATCACCTTGGGACTAGCGGGAGGCCTAGGACACGACATTCAGTACTTC,CAITLGLAGGLGHDIQYF
-,TRBV5-6,-,TRBJ2-5,TGTGCCAGCAGCCCTGGGTTCTACTCCCAGTACTTC,CASSPGFYSQYF
-,TRBV24-1,few,TRBJ1-1,TGTGCCACCAGTGATTCCAACCAGGGGATGAACACTGAAGCTTTCTTT,CATSDSNQGMNTEAFF
-,TRBV6-4,-,TRBJ2-1,TGTGCCAGCAGTGAAGAGTACTCCTACAATGAGCAGTTCTTC,CASSEEYSYNEQFF
TRBD2,TRBV11-2,few,TRBJ2-7,TGTGCCAGCAGCTTCCAACTAGCGGGTCCCAGCGAGCAGTACTTC,CASSFQLAGPSEQYF
-,TRBV12-3/TRBV12-4,-,TRBJ1-1,TGTGCCAGCAGTTTTCGGGCAGGGCAGAACACTGAAGCTTTCTTT,CASSFRAGQNTEAFF
TRBD2,TRBV28,-,TRBJ2-1,TGTGCCAGCAGTTTAAACGGGAGGAGGTATGAGCAGTTCTTC,CASSLNGRRYEQFF
-,TRBV7-9,-,TRBJ1-1,TGTGCCAGCAGGCTCCCTCTGAGGGACACTGAAGCTTTCTTT,CASRLPLRDTEAFF
-,TRBV7-6,few,TRBJ2-2,TGTGCCAGCAGCCATGACAGCGGGGAGCTGTTTTTT,CASSHDSGELFF
-,TRBV5-1,once,TRBJ1-1,TGCGCCAGCAGCTATGGTCGGATCAACACTGAAGCTTTCTTT,CASSYGRINTEAFF
-,TRBV28,few,TRBJ1-5,TGTGCCAGCAGTTCAAGGGCATCCCTCTATAGCAATCAGCCCCAGCATTTT,CASSSRASLYSNQPQHF
TRBD1,TRBV6-6,few,TRBJ1-2,TGTGCCAGCAGTTACAAAGGGACAGGGACGCGCCGGCCCTATGGCTACACCTTC,CASSYKGTGTRRPYGYTF
TRBD2,TRBV24-1,-,TRBJ2-1,TGTGCCACCAGGGAAACGGGAGGGCTCAATGAGCAGTTCTTC,CATRETGGLNEQFF
-,TRBV7-2,-,TRBJ1-3,TGTGCCAGCAGCTTAGAGGCGCAGCCAGGAAACACCATATATTTT,CASSLEAQPGNTIYF
-,TRBV27,-,TRBJ1-6,TGTGCCAGCAGTTTTTGGCCCGGCGGACATTCACCCCTCCACTTT,CASSFWPGGHSPLHF
TRBD2,TRBV5-1,-,TRBJ2-3,TGCGCCAGCAGAACTACTAGCGGGAGTGGCTCTGGCACAGATACGCAGTATTTT,CASRTTSGSGSGTDTQYF
TRBD1,TRBV6-6,-,TRBJ2-1,TGTGCCAGCCAGAACAGGGGGCGCAGCGATGAGCAGTTCTTC,CASQNRGRSDEQFF
-,TRBV7-8,many,TRBJ1-5,TGTGCCAGCAGCTTAGCCCAGACTAATCAGCCCCAGCATTTT,CASSLAQTNQPQHF
-,TRBV7-9,few,TRBJ2-1,TGTGCCAGCAGCTTCTTCCCAGACGTACGCAATGAGCAGTTCTTC,CASSFFPDVRNEQFF
-,TRBV7-3,-,TRBJ1-2,TGTGCCAGCAGCTTATCGTCAGGGACCGATGGCTACACCTTC,CASSLSSGTDGYTF
-,TRBV6-1,many,TRBJ1-5,TGTGCCAGCAGTGGCCCCCCCAGAAGGGTCAGGGCTCAGCCCCAGCATTTT,CASSGPPRRVRAQPQHF
-,TRBV29-1,-,TRBJ2-7,TGCAGCGTTGAACGCGCCTACGAGCAGTACTTC,CSVERAYEQYF
-,TRBV19,-,TRBJ2-2,TGTGCCAGTAGTATAGTAGTCGGGGAGCTGTTTTTT,CASSIVVGELFF
-,TRBV28,many,TRBJ1-2,TGTGCCAGCAGCGTACAGGATACCTATGGCTACACCTTC,CASSVQDTYGYTF
TRBD1,TRBV7-8,-,TRBJ1-5,TGTGCCAGCAGCTCCGGGCTTACAGGGGATCAGCCCCCTCATTTT,CASSSGLTGDQPPHF
-,TRBV6-6,few,TRBJ1-1,TGTGCCAGCCATAGCAGAGTGAACACTGAAGCTTTCTTT,CASHSRVNTEAFF
-,TRBV28,few,TRBJ2-1,TGTGCCAGCAGTTGGGGACGGCCAGACAATGAGCAGTTCTTC,CASSWGRPDNEQFF
-,TRBV28,-,TRBJ2-7,TGTGCCAGCAGTCACCAAGGGCTCCCCTACGAGCAGTACTTC,CASSHQGLPYEQYF
-,TRBV7-9,-,TRBJ2-7,TGTGCCAGCAGCTCCCAAAGGGCCTCTCCACACGAGCAGTACTTC,CASSSQRASPHEQYF
-,TRBV25-1,few,TRBJ2-2,TGTGCCAGCACCCTGAGCGGACCGAACACCGGGGAGCTGTTTTTT,CASTLSGPNTGELFF
-,TRBV18,-,TRBJ2-5,TGTGCCAGCTCACCACTGCCAGGGCAAGAGACCCAGTACTTC,CASSPLPGQETQYF
-,TRBV27,once,TRBJ2-6,TGTGCCAGCAGTTTAGCCAGGAGCTCTGGGGCCAACGTCCTGACTTTC,CASSLARSSGANVLTF
TRBD2,TRBV7-2,few,TRBJ2-1,TGTGCCAGCAGCTTTCCAGGGGCTTCGGGAGGGGAGCAGTTCTTC,CASSFPGASGGEQFF